This T cell receptor beta chain is from a study of blood T cell repertoires in COVID-19 (dated by TCRdb to 2018 to 2020). About the study as a whole: Samples covering the acute and convalescent phases of COVID-19 were provided by collaborators in the United States, Italy and Spain. The dataset comprised deeply sampled blood TCRbeta repertoires from subjects exposed to, actively infected with, or recovered from COVID-19. The prospective study material was composed of cDNA or gDNA derived from T cells, B-cell-depleted T cells, or PBMCs. Where available, HLA class I and class II types were taken from metadata supplied by the sample provider and were not determined by assay-based typing. Samples were obtained from the ongoing ImmuneRACE study (first 160 participants) and from approximately 1,200 subjects provided by 6 global collaborators. The repertoires were released in a freely available public database meant as a resource for research on the immune response to SARS-CoV-2. Sample metadata almost always included a de-identified subject ID, COVID-19 status, age in years and sex. Broader findings and caveats from the paper: The amount of clinical and demographic metadata varied by source and participant and was provided uncurated.

TCRbeta CDR3 regions were amplified from genomic DNA using the immunoSEQ Assay, a bias-controlled multiplex PCR. Processing in the source paper ran as follows. The number of nucleated cells in each sample was estimated from the amplification of reference gene primers within the assay. To quantify the absolute abundance of each unique TCRbeta CDR3 rearrangement, sequence reads were collapsed and filtered. For each sample, productive Simpson clonality was calculated by taking the square root of Simpson's diversity index across productive rearrangements. TCRdb mirrors the immuneACCESS table, restricted to in-frame sequences. Some clones are absent from its copies; in checked studies, under half trace to an unresolved V gene, and the reason for the others is unknown. V, J and clone size reflect that table, while D and trimming were determined from the DNA. A total of 65,000 to 75,000 clones appear in this sample, around 78% of them only once. The ten largest account for roughly a sixth of the sample.

Collaborating institutions collected whole blood in K2EDTA tubes following their own protocols. For TCRbeta analysis, collaborators shipped samples as frozen whole blood, isolated PBMCs, or DNA extracted from either of those sample types. Including the terminal cysteine and phenylalanine, the CDR3 comprises 15 residues. Only the CDR3 DNA stays, 45 bases, in frame from base 1. Taken from the germline V gene, the CDR1 and CDR2 loops are SGHRS and YFSETQ. Germline trimming amounts to 2 bases on V and 0 bases on J, with 2 as the count of junction bases outside the gene matches. Of note for this clone: Which antigen it targets is not known. No base quality values were provided; no much bigger clone lies one nucleotide off.

The clonotype was recovered from a human donor in a cohort sampled during active COVID-19. This chain joins TRBV5-1 to TRBJ1-3; TRBD1 aligns with 7 central bases. The sequenced sample was peripheral blood. At the DNA level, the sequence is TGCGCCAGCAGCTTCGACAGGGACTCTGGAAACACCATATATTTT. It is translated as CASSFDRDSGNTIYF.